This entry lists 7 T cell receptor beta chains sequenced from one sample in a study of blood T cells in healthy people across ages. PCR was performed a second time for roughly 7 to 12 cycles using a sample-barcoded 5' primer and a J-beta primer mix. TCRdb passed the 5' RACE reads through MiXCR, listing each CDR3 protein once. The repertoire consists of about 1,500,000 distinct CDR3 sequences, with roughly 45% occurring once and the leading ten covering 7.9%. Sequencing input: blood. All receptors come from a woman between 18 and 29 years old in good health.

This clonotype has a handful of counts. This chain uses TRBV7-9 with TRBJ1-1; no reliable D call. CDR3 length: 12 amino acids. The V gene's germline CDR1 is SEHNR and CDR2 FQNEAQ (reference sequence). The V end was cut by 5 bases, the J end by 11 bases, with 15 bases between. CDR3 coding DNA: TGTGCCAGCAGCCGACCTGCCGGGGAGGCTTTCTTT. The encoded protein is CASSRPAGEAFF.

This clonotype came up a few times. The chain is built from TRBV5-1 and TRBJ2-3, with D perhaps matching TRBD2 (5 bases). Between the trimmed V and J ends, which lost 0 bases and 5 bases, there was a span of 13 bases. In germline, CDR1 is SGHRS, CDR2 YFSETQ. The CDR3 extends over 15 amino acids. CDR3 protein: CASSLELARIDTQYF. The CDR3 DNA reads TGCGCCAGCAGCTTGGAGCTAGCAAGGATAGATACGCAGTATTTT.

This clonotype was observed a single time. The rearrangement uses TRBV6-6 and TRBJ2-5, with TRBD2 as a possible D gene (6 bases). In germline, CDR1 is MNHNY, CDR2 SVGAGI (reference sequence). CDR3 size: 17 residues. CDR3 coding DNA: TGTGGCAGAATCCGAGGGGCCCCACGGGGGACGGTGTGGGAGCAGTACTTC. Its protein product is CGRIRGAPRGTVWEQYF.

The genes are TRBV7-9 and TRBJ2-5; D is perhaps TRBD1 (5 bases). The germline V and J ends were trimmed by 5 bases and 4 bases, with 14 bases remaining between them. The CDR3 totals 14 residues. Germline CDR1 and CDR2: SEHNR and FQNEAQ (reference sequence). CDR3 sequence reads: CASSISRVIETQYF. The CDR3 coding sequence is TGTGCCAGCAGCATCAGCAGGGTTATAGAGACCCAGTACTTC.

The chain uses TRBV24-1 and TRBJ1-1; the D is unclear. CDR3 length equals 15 residues. In germline, CDR1 is KGHDR, CDR2 SFDVKD. V lost 0 bases and J 7 bases, leaving 14 bases between the germline ends. For the CDR3, the DNA is TGTGCCACCAGTGATTTGTCCGGGGTAGGAGGTGAAGCTTTCTTT. It is translated as CATSDLSGVGGEAFF.

V is TRBV6-2 or TRBV6-3 and J is TRBJ2-3; perhaps D is TRBD1 or TRBD2 (5 bases each). The germline gives CDR1 MNHEY, CDR2 SVGEGT. The CDR3 has 15 amino acids. The V and J ends lost 10 bases and 4 bases respectively, with 21 bases between them. The CDR3 protein is CATKTGTQSADTQYF. In DNA, the CDR3 is TGTGCCACCAAAACCGGGACGCAAAGCGCAGATACGCAGTATTTT.

The V gene is TRBV5-1, the J gene TRBJ2-2; D may be TRBD1 or TRBD2 (5 bases each). Trimming took off 4 bases at V and 4 bases at J, with 11 bases between the two ends. Looked up from germline, CDR1 is SGHRS and CDR2 is YFSETQ. The CDR3 spans 14 residues. The CDR3, as DNA: TGCGCCAGCAGCAAAGGGGACCGCACCGGGGAGCTGTTTTTT. Its translation is CASSKGDRTGELFF.